Listed below are T cell receptor beta chains from one sample, sequenced in a study of T cells after yellow fever vaccination. A single record per CDR3 protein comes from TCRdb applying MiXCR to the 5' RACE reads. The table shows about 130,000 distinct CDR3 sequences, with 6.6% occurring only once. This specimen was CD4+ T cells sorted from PBMCs, taken 10 days after the yellow fever booster vaccination. The source is a man aged 30 to 45 who received the YFV17D yellow fever vaccine. Each CDR3 is given with its conserved first and last residue. The order of the fields is D gene, clone size, V gene, J gene, CDR3 DNA, CDR3 protein. The D gene is left open where the match is weak. The size field is filled for only some rows; it gives once, few, many or a size class.

D gene: -
clone size: many
V gene: TRBV5-1
J gene: TRBJ2-5
CDR3 DNA: TGCGCCAGCAGCCTCCTCGAGTGGGGGGACCAGTACTTC
CDR3 protein: CASSLLEWGDQYF

D gene: -
clone size: -
V gene: TRBV4-3
J gene: TRBJ1-2
CDR3 DNA: TGCGCCAGCAGCCACACGAAGCTGGGGTCTTTGGTCTATGGCTACACCTTC
CDR3 protein: CASSHTKLGSLVYGYTF

D gene: -
clone size: many
V gene: TRBV7-8
J gene: TRBJ2-3
CDR3 DNA: TGTGCCAGCAGACCCCATACTCCTGATACGCAGTATTTT
CDR3 protein: CASRPHTPDTQYF

D gene: -
clone size: many
V gene: TRBV12-3/TRBV12-4
J gene: TRBJ2-1
CDR3 DNA: TGTGCCAGCAGTTATGGAGATGAGCAGTTCTTC
CDR3 protein: CASSYGDEQFF

D gene: TRBD1
clone size: few
V gene: TRBV5-6
J gene: TRBJ1-2
CDR3 DNA: TGTGCCAGCAGCTCACCCAGGGGGATATCAGGCTACACCTTC
CDR3 protein: CASSSPRGISGYTF

D gene: -
clone size: -
V gene: TRBV29-1
J gene: TRBJ1-5
CDR3 DNA: TGCAGCGTTGGGGCGGGGGGCAATCAGCCCCAGCATTTT
CDR3 protein: CSVGAGGNQPQHF

D gene: -
clone size: many
V gene: TRBV7-3
J gene: TRBJ2-1
CDR3 DNA: TGTGCCAGCAGCTTGACAGGGACTTTTTTATACTCCTACAATGAGCAGTTCTTC
CDR3 protein: CASSLTGTFLYSYNEQFF

D gene: -
clone size: few
V gene: TRBV6-5
J gene: TRBJ2-3
CDR3 DNA: TGTGCCAGCAGATACACGGGACTTAGCACAGATACGCAGTATTTT
CDR3 protein: CASRYTGLSTDTQYF

D gene: TRBD2
clone size: many
V gene: TRBV7-2
J gene: TRBJ2-3
CDR3 DNA: TGTGCCAGCAGCTTCGCTAGCGGAGTTAGCACAGATACGCAGTATTTT
CDR3 protein: CASSFASGVSTDTQYF

D gene: TRBD2
clone size: many
V gene: TRBV5-1
J gene: TRBJ2-2
CDR3 DNA: TGCGCCAGCATACGGGAGCGGGGCACCGGGGAGCTGTTTTTT
CDR3 protein: CASIRERGTGELFF

D gene: -
clone size: many
V gene: TRBV6-2/TRBV6-3
J gene: TRBJ2-1
CDR3 DNA: TGTGCCAGCAGTAACTTCGATGAGCAGTTCTTC
CDR3 protein: CASSNFDEQFF

D gene: -
clone size: many
V gene: TRBV20-1
J gene: TRBJ1-5
CDR3 DNA: TGCAGCAACCACAGGGCTGAGTCAGGGGCCCAGCATTTT
CDR3 protein: CSNHRAESGAQHF

D gene: TRBD1
clone size: many
V gene: TRBV3-1
J gene: TRBJ2-7
CDR3 DNA: TGTGCCAGCAGCCAAGGGACAGGGATTGAGCAGTACTTC
CDR3 protein: CASSQGTGIEQYF

D gene: TRBD1
clone size: -
V gene: TRBV14
J gene: TRBJ2-5
CDR3 DNA: TGTGCCAGCAGCCACGGACAGGGGCAAGAGACCCAGTACTTC
CDR3 protein: CASSHGQGQETQYF

D gene: -
clone size: many
V gene: TRBV3-1
J gene: TRBJ2-5
CDR3 DNA: TGTGCCAGCAGCCAAGTAAACTCTCCCCAAGAGACCCAGTACTTC
CDR3 protein: CASSQVNSPQETQYF

D gene: -
clone size: many
V gene: TRBV3-1
J gene: TRBJ2-5
CDR3 DNA: TGTGCCAGCAGCCAAGATTGGGGCGAGACCCAGTACTTC
CDR3 protein: CASSQDWGETQYF

D gene: -
clone size: many
V gene: TRBV12-3/TRBV12-4
J gene: TRBJ2-2
CDR3 DNA: TGTGCCAGCACTTCTGGTATTCGAGACACCGGGGAGCTGTTTTTT
CDR3 protein: CASTSGIRDTGELFF

D gene: -
clone size: many
V gene: TRBV2
J gene: TRBJ2-7
CDR3 DNA: TGTGCCAGCAGTGAACTATCCTACGAGCAGTACTTC
CDR3 protein: CASSELSYEQYF

D gene: TRBD2
clone size: many
V gene: TRBV20-1
J gene: TRBJ2-1
CDR3 DNA: TGCAGTGCGAGACTAGCGGGAGGGACCAATGAGCAGTTCTTC
CDR3 protein: CSARLAGGTNEQFF